The clone carrying this TCR beta chain has only a few counts. What it recognizes is unknown. Anyone with autoimmune disease history or systemic immunosuppression was excluded. Some clones are missing from TCRdb's copy, which holds only in-frame ones; the method was immunoSEQ multiplex PCR. The table includes 65,000 to 70,000 clones, approximately 93% detected once. From germline, CDR1 is SGHRS and CDR2 YFSETQ. The trim removed 2 bases at V and 0 bases at J, leaving 1 base unmatched. This CDR3 is 16 amino acids long. This record belongs to a study of OX40 agonist ivuxolimab in advanced cancers. Study-level findings and limits: Among the least clonally expanded were partial responders at 0.1-3.0 mg/kg. At 0.1 to 3.0 mg/kg and by week 6, CD4+ and CD8+ T cells in the blood had expanded clonally.

The TCR sequence derives from an adult with an advanced solid tumor such as melanoma, head and neck, liver or kidney cancer. The J gene is TRBJ2-3, the V gene TRBV5-1, with 12 bases lining up with TRBD2. The sequencing used CD4+ or CD8+ T cells sorted from blood, collected in a trial of the OX40 agonist ivuxolimab. CDR3: CASSLLAGGSTDTQYF. The CDR3 DNA reads as TGCGCCAGCAGCTTACTAGCGGGAGGCAGCACAGATACGCAGTATTTT.